The 28 T cell receptor beta chains given below trace back to one sample, sequenced in a study of blood T cells in healthy people across ages. Through a sample-barcoded 5' primer and a J-beta primer mix, a second PCR was run for 7 to 11 cycles. Via MiXCR, TCRdb re-called the 5' RACE reads, giving one row per CDR3 protein. The sample consists of around 1.5 million distinct CDR3 sequences, about 32% of them appearing once. The sequenced sample consisted of blood. Receptor source: a woman aged 30 to 39 in good health.

This sequence joins TRBV9 and TRBJ1-2; D unclear. CDR1 and CDR2 (germline): SGDLS, YYNGEE. Trimming cost V 5 bases and J 8 bases, with 22 bases left between them. There are 15 residues in the CDR3. DNA for the CDR3: TGTGCCAGCAGAGGCCCCGGTTGGGTCGATGGCGGCTACACCTTC. Its translation: CASRGPGWVDGGYTF. The whole variable domain, remainder taken from reference TRBV9 and TRBJ1-2, is DSGVTQTPKHLITATGQRVTLRCSPRSGDLSVYWYQQSLDQGLQFLIQYYNGEERAKGNILERFSAQQFPDLHSELNLSSLELGDSALYFCASRGPGWVDGGYTFGSGTRLTVV.

This clonotype has only a few counts. V is TRBV5-1 and J is TRBJ2-5; 7 bases line up with TRBD2. The V gene's germline CDR1 is SGHRS and CDR2 YFSETQ. The CDR3 is made up of 14 amino acids. V shed 2 bases and J 5 bases; nucleotides not matched to a gene: 6. CDR3 protein: CASSLNLGGETQYF. CDR3 DNA sequence: TGCGCCAGCAGCTTAAACTTGGGAGGGGAGACCCAGTACTTC.

The genes are TRBV4-2 and TRBJ1-1, with D possibly TRBD1 on 5 matching bases. This CDR3 has 19 residues. V was shortened by 4 bases and J by 0 bases, with 24 bases between the two germline ends. Per germline, CDR1 LGHNA and CDR2 YNFKEQ. For the CDR3, the DNA is TGTGCCAGCAGCCTTTACAACGGACAACTGACCCGCATGAACACTGAAGCTTTCTTT. Amino acid sequence: CASSLYNGQLTRMNTEAFF.

The chain has TRBV12-3 or TRBV12-4 and TRBJ2-1, with 8 bases lining up with TRBD1. Trimming at V came to 6 bases and at J to 8 bases, leaving 12 bases not matched to a gene. The CDR3 totals 15 residues. The DNA for the CDR3 is TGTGCCAGCAGCGCGACAGGGGTAGCGCGGGATGAGCAGTTCTTC. It yields the protein CASSATGVARDEQFF.

The chain is built from TRBV21-1 and TRBJ2-1; the table gives TRBD2 as D, unverified against the DNA. TRBV21-1 is deemed a pseudogene. The CDR3 contains 19 residues. The CDR3: CASSKVRTSGHCSYNEQFF. The CDR3 DNA reads TGTGCCAGCAGCAAAGTGAGAACTAGCGGCCATTGCTCCTACAATGAGCAGTTCTTC.

This clonotype was observed at least ten times. The chain carries TRBV20-1 and TRBJ2-1, with D possibly TRBD2 on 5 matching bases. Trimming cost V 4 bases and J 0 bases, with 10 bases left between them. The germline CDR1 and CDR2 sequences are DFQATT and SNEGSKA (reference sequence). CDR3 length equals 14 residues. The CDR3 loop reads CSATILVSYNEQFF. The DNA of the CDR3 is TGCAGTGCTACAATACTAGTCTCCTACAATGAGCAGTTCTTC.

This clonotype has more than one count but fewer than ten. CDR3 sequence (DNA): TGTGCCAGCAGTTACTCCGATTATAGCAATCAGCCCCAGCATTTT. This encodes CASSYSDYSNQPQHF. The chain couples TRBV6-6 to TRBJ1-5, with D unclear. The germline V gene encodes CDR1 MNHNY and CDR2 SVGAGI (reference sequence). The CDR3 sequence is 15 residues long. Trimming took 0 bases from V and 0 from J, leaving 6 bases between them.

The rearrangement links TRBV3-1 to TRBJ2-1; D is possibly TRBD2 (6 bases). Germline CDR1 is LGHDT and CDR2 is YNNKEL (reference sequence). Trimming stripped 11 bases from V and 10 bases from J, with 21 bases between. This CDR3 has 13 amino acids. Written as DNA, the CDR3 is TGTGCCGCCCGCTCCGGAGGGCTTGGGGAGCAGTTCTTC. It encodes CAARSGGLGEQFF.

Many counts were recorded for this clonotype. The chain has TRBV12-3 or TRBV12-4 and TRBJ2-3; 9 nucleotides agree with TRBD2. The J segment lost 4 bases and the V segment lost 4 bases, leaving 3 bases of the junction unmatched. The CDR3 totals 14 residues. CDR3 sequence (DNA): TGTGCCAGCAGTTCGCAGCGGGGGGCAGATACGCAGTATTTT. Residues: CASSSQRGADTQYF.

This chain joins TRBV19 and TRBJ2-1; D is tentatively TRBD1 or TRBD2 (5 bases each). V gave up 4 bases and J gave up 9 bases, with 13 bases separating them. Germline CDR1 LNHDA, CDR2 SQIVND (reference sequence). CDR3 length: 13 residues. Here the CDR3 DNA reads TGTGCCAGTAGTACCGGGACCGCCCGTGAGCAGTTCTTC. Translating it yields CASSTGTAREQFF.

The chain combines TRBV7-9 with TRBJ2-7; 9 bases agree with TRBD1. CDR3 size: 15 residues. Germline CDR1 is SEHNR and CDR2 is FQNEAQ (reference sequence). The V and J ends lost 5 bases and 3 bases, in that order; junction bases with no gene match: 8. CDR3 in DNA: TGTGCCAGCAGCCCCCGGACAGGGGACGACTACGAGCAGTACTTC. As protein: CASSPRTGDDYEQYF.

This clonotype was found many times. The rearrangement links TRBV20-1 to TRBJ2-1; TRBD2 matches at 11 bases. The germline CDR1 and CDR2 sequences are DFQATT and SNEGSKA (reference sequence). CDR3 size: 16 residues. With 3 bases clipped from V and 8 bases from J, the junction kept 12 bases outside the gene matches. The CDR3 loop reads CSASPHLAGGFDEQFF. The DNA of the CDR3 is TGCAGTGCTAGCCCCCATCTAGCGGGAGGTTTCGATGAGCAGTTCTTC.

CDR3 amino acids: CASQKQGLAGTGELFF. In DNA, the CDR3 is TGTGCCAGCCAAAAGCAGGGACTAGCGGGCACCGGGGAGCTGTTTTTT. This chain uses TRBV5-6 with TRBJ2-2; 12 nucleotides match TRBD2. Germline V gene lookup returns CDR1 SGHDT and CDR2 YYEEEE. Germline trimming cut 7 bases from V and 4 bases from J; bases unmatched to any gene: 8. CDR3 length: 16 amino acids.

V and J are TRBV5-1 and TRBJ1-2; D unresolved. Germline CDR1 reads SGHRS; CDR2 reads YFSETQ. This CDR3 contains 11 residues. The ends were cut back, 5 bases at V and 6 bases at J, with 8 bases in the middle. CDR3 in amino acids: CASRVRDGYTF. In nucleotides, the CDR3 is TGCGCCAGCAGGGTAAGGGATGGCTACACCTTC. Using reference TRBV5-1 and TRBJ1-2 for the parts outside the CDR3, the full variable domain is KAGVTQTPRYLIKTRGQQVTLSCSPISGHRSVSWYQQTPGQGLQFLFEYFSETQRNKGNFPGRFSGRQFSNSRSEMNVSTLELGDSALYLCASRVRDGYTFGSGTRLTVV.

This clonotype was observed a few times. The chain joins TRBV7-9 to TRBJ2-3, with 7 bases that match TRBD2. Unmatched junction bases numbered 12, after V lost 4 bases and J lost 5 bases. CDR1 is SEHNR, CDR2 FQNEAQ, per germline (reference sequence). This CDR3 contains 16 residues. CDR3 bases: TGTGCCAGCAGCTCCCCTGCGGGGGACCTACGAGATACGCAGTATTTT. Its translation is CASSSPAGDLRDTQYF. Filled out from reference TRBV7-9 and TRBJ2-3, the complete variable domain reads DTGVSQNPRHKITKRGQNVTFRCDPISEHNRLYWYRQTLGQGPEFLTYFQNEAQLEKSRLLSDRFSAERPKGSFSTLEIQRTEQGDSAMYLCASSSPAGDLRDTQYFGPGTRLTVL.

This chain connects TRBV10-3 to TRBJ2-5; D possibly corresponds to TRBD1 (6 bases). V was clipped by 5 bases and J by 11 bases, with 24 bases between them. CDR1 and CDR2 from the germline V gene are ENHRY and SYGVKD. The CDR3 loop spans 15 amino acids. CDR3 sequence (DNA): TGTGCCATCAGTATGACAGGACCACTGAGGGATGAGCAGTACTTC. It specifies CAISMTGPLRDEQYF.

The chain joins TRBV20-1 to TRBJ1-1; 9 nucleotides match TRBD1. Germline values: CDR1 DFQATT, CDR2 SNEGSKA (reference sequence). The CDR3 runs 14 residues. V lost 6 bases and J lost 3; bases outside the gene matches: 8. In nucleotides, the CDR3 is TGCAGTGCCCGGACAGGGGCGGTGGACACTGAAGCTTTCTTT. Protein: CSARTGAVDTEAFF.

This chain connects TRBV28 to TRBJ1-2; TRBD1 matches at 10 bases. The CDR3 runs 16 residues. V lost 3 bases to trimming and J lost 3 bases; unmatched junction nucleotides: 7. Germline V gene data show CDR1 as MDHEN and CDR2 as SYDVKM. CDR3: CASSLAGTGVHYGYTF. The CDR3 DNA follows: TGTGCCAGCAGTTTGGCCGGGACAGGGGTGCACTATGGCTACACCTTC.

The CDR3 sequence: CASSPLEGALGYTF. DNA for the CDR3: TGTGCCAGCAGCCCGTTGGAGGGGGCACTTGGCTACACCTTC. The chain has TRBV5-5 and TRBJ1-2, with 7 bases aligning to TRBD1. The ends lost 4 bases at V and 7 bases at J; junction bases unmatched: 10. The germline V gene has CDR1 SGHKS and CDR2 YYEKEE (reference sequence). The CDR3 consists of 14 residues. The full variable domain, with the rest looked up from reference TRBV5-5 and TRBJ1-2, is DAGVTQSPTHLIKTRGQQVTLRCSPISGHKSVSWYQQVLGQGPQFIFQYYEKEERGRGNFPDRFSARQFPNYSSELNVNALLLGDSALYLCASSPLEGALGYTFGSGTRLTVV.

This clonotype turned up a few times. Sequence at one end of the junction differs from germline and may be a read error. This chain links TRBV2 with TRBJ2-2; the D gene is possibly TRBD2 (6 bases). The germline gives CDR1 SNHLY, CDR2 FYNNEI. The CDR3 length is 12 residues. The CDR3 region has the DNA TGTGCCAGCCTCCTGAATGGCGGGGAGTTGTTTTTT. Protein sequence: CASLLNGGELFF.

This chain joins TRBV28 and TRBJ2-1; D gene uncertain. CDR3 size: 15 residues. The ends were cut back, 3 bases at V and 7 bases at J, with 16 bases in the middle. Germline V gene data show CDR1 as MDHEN and CDR2 as SYDVKM. The chain's CDR3 is CASSFGPEVSNEQFF. Written as DNA, the CDR3 is TGTGCCAGCAGTTTCGGACCAGAAGTAAGTAATGAGCAGTTCTTC.

The chain joins TRBV9 to TRBJ2-3; perhaps TRBD1 as D (6 bases). Germline values: CDR1 SGDLS, CDR2 YYNGEE. This CDR3 spans 14 amino acids. V lost 3 bases and J 2 bases, leaving 10 bases between the germline ends. DNA for the CDR3: TGTGCCAGCAGCGAGGGACACCACACAGATACGCAGTATTTT. The encoded protein is CASSEGHHTDTQYF.

About this clonotype itself: At one boundary the junction diverges from the germline segment, which might be a read error. The rearrangement links TRBV5-1 to TRBJ1-5, with D possibly TRBD1 on 5 matching bases. The CDR3 extends over 18 amino acids. CDR1 is SGHRS, CDR2 YFSETQ, per germline. CDR3 sequence: CASSLGSDFGTLNEPQHF. CDR3 in DNA: TGCGCCAGCAGCTTGGGGTCGGATTTTGGGACCCTCAATGAGCCCCAGCATTTT. The variable domain in full, completed from reference TRBV5-1 and TRBJ1-5, reads KAGVTQTPRYLIKTRGQQVTLSCSPISGHRSVSWYQQTPGQGLQFLFEYFSETQRNKGNFPGRFSGRQFSNSRSEMNVSTLELGDSALYLCASSLGSDFGTLNEPQHFGDGTRLSIL.

The V and J genes are TRBV5-1 and TRBJ1-1, with D unclear. CDR3 length: 13 amino acids. Looked up from germline, CDR1 is SGHRS and CDR2 is YFSETQ. The V end lost 4 bases, the J end lost 7 bases, and 14 bases lay between the germline ends. CDR3 sequence (DNA): TGCGCCAGCAGCCCGGGCGTCCTCTTTGAAGCTTTCTTT. It translates to CASSPGVLFEAFF. Filled out from reference TRBV5-1 and TRBJ1-1, the complete variable domain reads KAGVTQTPRYLIKTRGQQVTLSCSPISGHRSVSWYQQTPGQGLQFLFEYFSETQRNKGNFPGRFSGRQFSNSRSEMNVSTLELGDSALYLCASSPGVLFEAFFGQGTRLTVV.

The rearrangement links TRBV9 to TRBJ2-1; TRBD2 might be the D (6 bases). V was cut by 3 bases and J by 1 base, with 14 bases left in between. The germline gives CDR1 SGDLS, CDR2 YYNGEE. This CDR3 is built from 16 residues. In DNA, the CDR3 is TGTGCCAGCAGCGGTAGACTAGACCCTTCCTACAATGAGCAGTTCTTC. It encodes CASSGRLDPSYNEQFF.

This clonotype was seen a handful of times. This sequence joins TRBV29-1 and TRBJ2-5; D uncertain. Between the trimmed V and J ends, which lost 0 bases and 1 base, there was a span of 12 bases. The CDR3 is 15 residues long. CDR1 is SQVTM, CDR2 ANQGSEA, per germline. CDR3 coding DNA: TGCAGCGTTGAAGAGTTGGGCAGCACCCAAGAGACCCAGTACTTC. This sequence encodes CSVEELGSTQETQYF.

Remarks on this clonotype: One end of the junction does not line up with germline, which may come from a read error. J is TRBJ2-5 and V is TRBV7-8; the D is unclear. This CDR3 has 16 amino acids. Germline loops: CDR1 SGHVS, CDR2 FQNEAQ. This CDR3 is CACSSPFMYTQETQYF. In DNA form, the CDR3 reads TGTGCCTGCAGCTCTCCCTTCATGTATACTCAAGAGACCCAGTACTTC.

This sequence joins TRBV12-3 or TRBV12-4 and TRBJ2-1; 11 bases map to TRBD2. With 7 bases clipped from V and 7 bases from J, the junction kept 15 bases outside the gene matches. This CDR3 has 17 amino acids. CDR3 sequence reads: CASNPRLGLAEPNEQFF. As DNA, the CDR3 is TGTGCCAGCAACCCGCGGTTGGGACTAGCGGAGCCAAATGAGCAGTTCTTC.